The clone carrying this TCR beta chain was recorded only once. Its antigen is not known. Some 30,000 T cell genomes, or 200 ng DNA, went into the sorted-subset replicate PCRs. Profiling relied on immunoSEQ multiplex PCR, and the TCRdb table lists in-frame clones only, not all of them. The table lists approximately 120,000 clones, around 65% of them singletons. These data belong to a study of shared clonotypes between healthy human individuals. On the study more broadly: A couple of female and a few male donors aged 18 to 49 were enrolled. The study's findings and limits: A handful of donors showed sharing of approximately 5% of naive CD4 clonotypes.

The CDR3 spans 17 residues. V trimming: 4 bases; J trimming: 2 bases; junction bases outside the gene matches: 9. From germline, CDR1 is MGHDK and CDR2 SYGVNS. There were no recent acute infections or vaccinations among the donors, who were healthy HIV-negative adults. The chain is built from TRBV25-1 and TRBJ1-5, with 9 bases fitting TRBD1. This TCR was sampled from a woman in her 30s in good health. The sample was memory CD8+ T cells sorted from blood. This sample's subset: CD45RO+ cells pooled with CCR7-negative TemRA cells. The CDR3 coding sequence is TGTGCCAGCAGTGGACCGGGACAGGGTCGGGGCAATCAGCCCCAGCATTTT. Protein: CASSGPGQGRGNQPQHF. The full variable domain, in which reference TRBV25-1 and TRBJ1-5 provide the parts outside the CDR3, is EADIYQTPRYLVIGTGKKITLECSQTMGHDKMYWYQQDPGMELHLIHYSYGVNSTEKGDLSSESTVSRIRTEHFPLTLESARPSHTSQYLCASSGPGQGRGNQPQHFGDGTRLSIL.